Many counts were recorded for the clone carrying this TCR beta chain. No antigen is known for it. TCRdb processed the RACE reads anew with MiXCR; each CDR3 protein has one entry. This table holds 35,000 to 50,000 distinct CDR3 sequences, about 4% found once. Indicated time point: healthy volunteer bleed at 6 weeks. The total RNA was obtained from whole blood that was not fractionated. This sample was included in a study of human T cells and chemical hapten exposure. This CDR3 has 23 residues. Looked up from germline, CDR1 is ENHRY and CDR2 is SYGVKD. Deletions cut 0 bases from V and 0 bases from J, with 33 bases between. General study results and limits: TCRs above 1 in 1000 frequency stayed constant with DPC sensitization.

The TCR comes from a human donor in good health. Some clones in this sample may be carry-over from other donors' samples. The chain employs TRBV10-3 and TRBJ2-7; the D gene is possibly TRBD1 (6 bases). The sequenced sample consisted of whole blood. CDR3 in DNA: TGTGCCATCAGTGAGTCGATTTTCGATAGCGATATGAATCGGCAGGACAGCTCCTACGAGCAGTACTTC. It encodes CAISESIFDSDMNRQDSSYEQYF.